What follows is one T cell receptor beta chain and its context. What it binds is unknown. Repertoires were generated with immunoSEQ multiplex PCR, while TCRdb's copy carries only in-frame clones and drops some. The data contain 110,000 to 150,000 clones, more than 85% of them singletons. These data belong to a study of T cell responses to AZD1222 COVID-19 vaccine. Study summary: Pooled together were second doses at about 4 or about 12 weeks.

V dropped 1 base and J dropped 10 bases, with 11 bases sitting between them. The germline V gene encodes CDR1 LGHDT and CDR2 YNNKEL (reference sequence). This CDR3 is 14 amino acids long. Study-wide findings and caveats: Repertoire collection took place solely once the T cell response had peaked. Increases in Spike-specific TCR breadth and depth were seen after two AZD1222 doses. Females made up more of the donors, who were largely white British, and clonal diversity may have come out too low.

The sample consisted of peripheral blood, taken on day 0 of AZD1222 vaccination. The clonotype comes from an adult in good health. The chain carries TRBV3-1 (or the pseudogene TRBV3-2) and TRBJ1-6, with a weak D call TRBD1 (5 bases). This CDR3 is CASSQVRRDSPLHF. The CDR3 DNA is TGTGCCAGCAGCCAAGTTCGCAGGGACTCACCCCTCCACTTT.